These 24 T cell receptor beta chains were sequenced from one sample in a study of OX40 agonist ivuxolimab in advanced cancers. Sequenced by immunoSEQ multiplex PCR; TCRdb stores in-frame clones only, minus some. The table lists approximately 15,000 clones, 85% to 90% of them singletons. Sequenced material: CD4+ or CD8+ T cells sorted from blood, taken in a trial of the OX40 agonist ivuxolimab. These receptors were taken from an adult with an advanced solid tumor such as melanoma, head and neck, liver or kidney cancer.

The chain carries TRBV5-6 and TRBJ2-7; D gene ambiguous. CDR3 length: 9 residues. CDR1 is SGHDT and CDR2 is YYEEEE in the germline V gene. V lost 7 bases and J lost 7, with 6 bases in between. The CDR3 DNA reads TGTGCCAGCGGGCGGGAGCAGTACTTC. Residues: CASGREQYF.

CDR3 loop: CASSHVLSSNTIYF. The CDR3 nucleotides are TGCGCCAGCAGCCATGTCCTTTCCAGCAACACCATATATTTT. J is TRBJ1-3 and V is TRBV4-1; no firm D call. Germline V CDR1 and CDR2: MGHRA, YSYEKL. The CDR3 length is 14 residues. Between the trimmed V and J ends, which lost 3 bases and 7 bases, there was a span of 13 bases.

The rearrangement joins TRBV11-2 to TRBJ2-1; tentative D call: TRBD2 (6 bases). Germline V gives CDR1 SGHAT, CDR2 FQNNGV. This CDR3 has 13 amino acids. The ends were cut back, 1 base at V and 9 bases at J, with 10 bases in the middle. The CDR3 protein is CASSLGTGVEQFF. DNA of the CDR3: TGTGCCAGCAGCTTAGGTACGGGAGTTGAGCAGTTCTTC.

This clone appeared once. The rearrangement uses TRBV27 and TRBJ2-7; perhaps D is TRBD1 or TRBD2 (5 bases each). Germline V gene sequence: CDR1 MNHEY, CDR2 SMNVEV (reference sequence). CDR3 length: 14 residues. Trimming took 5 bases from V and 2 from J, leaving 13 bases between them. The CDR3, as DNA: TGTGCCAGCAGTCCCCTCGGGGCAGCCTACGAGCAGTACTTC. Its translation: CASSPLGAAYEQYF.

The chain links TRBV7-9 to TRBJ2-2, with no clear D. This CDR3 region has 12 residues. V lost 1 base to trimming and J lost 6 bases, with 3 bases between them. Germline V CDR1 and CDR2: SEHNR, FQNEAQ (reference sequence). CDR3 bases: TGTGCCAGCAGCTTAGGGGCCGGGGAGCTGTTTTTT. It encodes CASSLGAGELFF.

The chain links TRBV19 to TRBJ1-5; no clear D. In germline, CDR1 is LNHDA, CDR2 SQIVND (reference sequence). Trimming pared 4 bases from V and 4 bases from J, leaving 5 bases between. The CDR3 contains 12 residues. CDR3 region: CASSNGNQPQHF. The CDR3 DNA is TGTGCCAGTAGTAATGGGAATCAGCCCCAGCATTTT.

This clone was seen a single time. This chain joins TRBV7-9 and TRBJ2-5; 10 nucleotides line up with TRBD1. V lost 2 bases, J lost 0 bases, and 3 bases stayed unmatched. Germline-derived CDR1 and CDR2 are SEHNR and FQNEAQ (reference sequence). The CDR3 sequence is 16 residues long. CDR3 coding DNA: TGTGCCAGCAGCTTACCGGGACAGGGGTACCAAGAGACCCAGTACTTC. The encoded protein is CASSLPGQGYQETQYF.

This chain uses TRBV9 with TRBJ1-1; 8 positions agree with TRBD1. This CDR3 is built from 14 residues. Unmatched junction bases numbered 5, after V lost 0 bases and J lost 7 bases. CDR1 and CDR2 from the germline V gene are SGDLS and YYNGEE. CDR3 residues: CASSVGTGTREAFF. CDR3 coding DNA: TGTGCCAGCAGCGTAGGGACAGGGACTCGTGAAGCTTTCTTT.

The J gene is TRBJ2-3, the V gene TRBV5-6; TRBD1 matches at 7 bases. The CDR3 totals 14 residues. V lost 0 bases, J lost 4 bases, and 2 bases stayed unmatched. CDR1 SGHDT and CDR2 YYEEEE come from the germline V gene. The CDR3 loop reads CASSLGQGADTQYF. The CDR3 DNA reads TGTGCCAGCAGCTTGGGCCAGGGGGCAGATACGCAGTATTTT.

This clone was observed a single time. A read error may account for a junction end that differs from germline. The genes are TRBV2 and TRBJ1-2; a weak D match, TRBD1 (5 bases). The CDR3 totals 13 residues. CDR1 and CDR2 from the germline V gene are SNHLY and FYNNEI. CDR3: CTSRGTDPRGYTF. CDR3 DNA sequence: TGTACCAGCAGAGGGACGGACCCTCGGGGCTACACCTTC.

The chain combines TRBV18 with TRBJ2-1; no firm D call. Trimming removed 0 bases at V and 4 bases at J, with 13 bases between. Germline values: CDR1 KGHSH, CDR2 LQKENI. The CDR3 totals 16 residues. In DNA, the CDR3 is TGTGCCAGCTCACCACCGTTTTCTCGAACTTACAATGAGCAGTTCTTC. As protein: CASSPPFSRTYNEQFF.

The J gene is TRBJ2-5, the V gene TRBV19; 7 bases are a match to TRBD2. V shed 1 base, J shed 2 bases, and the junction held 4 bases outside the gene matches. CDR3 length: 15 amino acids. Germline loops: CDR1 LNHDA, CDR2 SQIVND (reference sequence). The chain's CDR3 is CASSIAGGDQETQYF. For the CDR3, the DNA is TGTGCCAGTAGTATAGCTGGGGGGGATCAAGAGACCCAGTACTTC.

J is TRBJ2-7 and V is TRBV9, with 7 bases fitting TRBD1. This CDR3 has 12 amino acids. CDR1 is SGDLS and CDR2 is YYNGEE in the germline V gene. Trimming at V came to 3 bases and at J to 7 bases, leaving 4 bases not matched to a gene. CDR3 DNA: TGTGCCAGCAGCGACAGGGGTGGAGAGCAGTACTTC. Residues: CASSDRGGEQYF.

The sample holds one count of this clone. This chain's CDR3 is CASSLYGEGGGETQYF. The DNA of the CDR3 is TGTGCCAGCAGCTTATATGGAGAAGGAGGGGGAGAGACCCAGTACTTC. The chain carries TRBV11-3 and TRBJ2-5; D might be TRBD1 or TRBD2, each matching 6 bases. Germline lookup yields CDR1 SGHNT and CDR2 YENEEA. The germline V and J ends were trimmed by 2 bases and 4 bases, with 17 bases remaining between them. This CDR3 region has 16 residues.

The CDR3 here is CATRRIYEQYF. The CDR3 nucleotides are TGTGCCACCCGTCGGATCTACGAGCAGTACTTC. V is TRBV15 and J is TRBJ2-7, with D hard to call. Germline V gene lookup returns CDR1 LNHNV and CDR2 YYDKDF (reference sequence). The V end was cut by 8 bases, the J end by 3 bases, with 8 bases between. The CDR3 loop spans 11 amino acids.

This clone was counted a single time. CDR3 DNA sequence: TGTGCCACCAGCAGAGGCCGCGAAATGGGTATCTACGAGCAGTACTTC. Its protein is CATSRGREMGIYEQYF. The chain uses TRBV15 and TRBJ2-7; D call uncertain. The CDR3 is 16 amino acids. In germline, CDR1 is LNHNV, CDR2 YYDKDF (reference sequence). V lost 1 base and J lost 3, with 16 bases in between.

In this sample, this clone turned up a few times. This chain joins TRBV5-1 and TRBJ1-2; possibly TRBD1 for D (5 bases). From germline, CDR1 is SGHRS and CDR2 YFSETQ. This CDR3 region has 14 residues. Trimming cost V 0 bases and J 6 bases, with 12 bases left between them. The CDR3 DNA reads as TGCGCCAGCAGCTTGGCGTCAGGGAGCCATGGCTACACCTTC. It encodes CASSLASGSHGYTF.

The CDR3 spells CASSVEWQLQETQYF. The CDR3 DNA is TGTGCCAGCAGCGTAGAATGGCAGCTCCAAGAGACCCAGTACTTC. V is TRBV9 and J is TRBJ2-5; D is unresolved. Germline V lookup: CDR1 SGDLS, CDR2 YYNGEE. V lost 0 bases and J 1 base, leaving 10 bases between the germline ends. This CDR3 has 15 amino acids.

The chain joins TRBV4-1 to TRBJ1-1; 12 nucleotides match TRBD1. This CDR3 is 17 amino acids long. Germline V CDR1 and CDR2: MGHRA, YSYEKL. The ends lost 4 bases at V and 0 bases at J; junction bases unmatched: 6. The DNA for the CDR3 is TGCGCCAGCAGCCCCCGGGACAGGGGGCCTATGAACACTGAAGCTTTCTTT. It codes for CASSPRDRGPMNTEAFF.

This chain joins TRBV6-5 and TRBJ2-7; D is unresolved. The CDR3 contains 12 residues. V lost 5 bases to trimming and J lost 4 bases, with 9 bases between them. Germline V gene sequence: CDR1 MNHEY, CDR2 SVGAGI. This chain's CDR3 is CASSHGSYEQYF. The CDR3 DNA sequence: TGTGCCAGCAGTCACGGGTCTTACGAGCAGTACTTC.

DNA of the CDR3: TGTGCCAGCAGCCCGGGGGGGCGGTCCTCCTACGAGCAGTACTTC. Translation: CASSPGGRSSYEQYF. The V call is TRBV9, the J call TRBJ2-7, with 8 bases identical to TRBD2. The CDR3 is made up of 15 amino acids. V lost 4 bases, J lost 0 bases, and 6 bases stayed unmatched. The germline V gene has CDR1 SGDLS and CDR2 YYNGEE.

This clone has just a few counts. The chain joins TRBV19 to TRBJ1-4, with D uncertain. CDR3 length equals 13 residues. The germline V gene encodes CDR1 LNHDA and CDR2 SQIVND (reference sequence). Trimming left V 7 bases short and J 8 bases short, with 14 bases between. The CDR3 is CASIPSGGEKLFF. As DNA, the CDR3 is TGTGCCAGTATTCCCTCAGGCGGCGAAAAACTGTTTTTT.

The chain carries TRBV2 and TRBJ1-4; D may be TRBD1 (5 bases). Trimming took 0 bases from V and 4 from J, leaving 9 bases between them. In germline, CDR1 is SNHLY, CDR2 FYNNEI. The CDR3 totals 15 residues. The CDR3 loop reads CASSEAEGRNEKLFF. The CDR3 coding sequence is TGTGCCAGCAGTGAAGCGGAGGGACGTAATGAAAAACTGTTTTTT. The full variable domain, rest sourced from reference TRBV2 and TRBJ1-4, is EPEVTQTPSHQVTQMGQEVILRCVPISNHLYFYWYRQILGQKVEFLVSFYNNEISEKSEIFDDQFSVERPDGSNFTLKIRSTKLEDSAMYFCASSEAEGRNEKLFFGSGTQLSVL.

This clone has just one count. The chain links TRBV27 to TRBJ1-1; D is uncertain. V was clipped by 2 bases and J by 1 base, with 5 bases between them. The CDR3 has 13 amino acids. The germline V gene encodes CDR1 MNHEY and CDR2 SMNVEV (reference sequence). This chain's CDR3 is CASSLSANTEAFF. CDR3 in DNA: TGTGCCAGCAGTTTAAGCGCGAACACTGAAGCTTTCTTT.